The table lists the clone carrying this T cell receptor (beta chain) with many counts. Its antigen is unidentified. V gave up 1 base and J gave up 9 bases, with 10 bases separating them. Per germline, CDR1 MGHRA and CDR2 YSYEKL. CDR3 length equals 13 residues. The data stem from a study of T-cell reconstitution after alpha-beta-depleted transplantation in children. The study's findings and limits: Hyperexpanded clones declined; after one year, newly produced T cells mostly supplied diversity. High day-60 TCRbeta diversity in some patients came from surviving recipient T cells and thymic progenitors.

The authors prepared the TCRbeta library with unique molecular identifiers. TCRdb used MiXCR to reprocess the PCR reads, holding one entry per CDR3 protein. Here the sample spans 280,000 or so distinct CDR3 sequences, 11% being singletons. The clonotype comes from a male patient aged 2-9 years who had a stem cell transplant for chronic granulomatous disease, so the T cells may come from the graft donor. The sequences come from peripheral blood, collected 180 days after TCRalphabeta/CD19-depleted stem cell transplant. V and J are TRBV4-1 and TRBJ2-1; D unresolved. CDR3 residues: CASSQALFGEQFF. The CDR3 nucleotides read TGCGCCAGCAGCCAAGCCCTATTCGGTGAGCAGTTCTTC.